This T cell receptor (beta chain) was sequenced during a study of T-cell reconstitution after alpha-beta-depleted transplantation in children. This clonotype has only a few counts. The authors prepared the TCRbeta library with unique molecular identifiers. From the PCR reads, TCRdb called clonotypes with MiXCR, one entry per CDR3 protein. Of about 110,000 distinct CDR3 sequences detected, over 9% appear once; the ten largest clones hold 30% to 35%. This CDR3 spans 14 amino acids. The V end was cut by 1 base, the J end by 5 bases, with 11 bases between. Germline V CDR1 and CDR2: LGHDT, YNNKEL (reference sequence).

The rearrangement uses TRBV3-1 and TRBJ2-5; D is unresolved. This receptor was obtained from a boy aged 2 to 10 with acute lymphoblastic leukemia, due to receive a stem cell transplant. The sequences come from PBMCs, collected before TCRalphabeta/CD19-depleted stem cell transplant. For the CDR3, the DNA is TGTGCCAGCAGCCAAGTCAGAGGCGCGGAGACCCAGTACTTC. Protein sequence: CASSQVRGAETQYF.